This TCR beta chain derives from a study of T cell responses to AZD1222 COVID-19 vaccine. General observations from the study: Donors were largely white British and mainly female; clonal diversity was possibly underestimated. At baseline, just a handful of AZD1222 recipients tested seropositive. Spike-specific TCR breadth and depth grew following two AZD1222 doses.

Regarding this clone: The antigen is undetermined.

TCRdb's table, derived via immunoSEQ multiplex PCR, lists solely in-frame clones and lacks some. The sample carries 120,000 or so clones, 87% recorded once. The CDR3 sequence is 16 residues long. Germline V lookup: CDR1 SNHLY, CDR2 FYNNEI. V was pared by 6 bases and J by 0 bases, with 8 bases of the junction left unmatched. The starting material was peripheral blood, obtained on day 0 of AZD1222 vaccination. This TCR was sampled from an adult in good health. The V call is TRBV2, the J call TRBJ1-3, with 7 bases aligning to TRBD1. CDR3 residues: CASSRTGQLSGNTIYF. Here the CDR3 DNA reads TGTGCCAGCAGCCGGACAGGTCAGCTCTCTGGAAACACCATATATTTT.